This is a list of T cell receptor beta chains from one sample in a study of control samples from healthy donors and cancer patients. Sequencing used immunoSEQ multiplex PCR; TCRdb keeps in-frame clones, though not all of them. The sample includes over 150,000 clones, approximately 94% seen only once; the top ten take 1.3% to 1.5%. Input material: blood. These receptors came from a woman between 18 and 29 years old in good health. Both conserved end residues are part of each CDR3. The D gene is left open where the match is weak. Not every row has a clone size; where given, it reads once, few, many or a size class.

clone_size j_call d_call v_call cdr3_aa
- TRBJ1-6 - TRBV6-2/TRBV6-3 CASSYGVSPLHF
few TRBJ1-5 - TRBV7-6 CASSKGGNQPQHF
- TRBJ2-3 - TRBV18 CASSPAGSTDTQYF
- TRBJ1-1 - TRBV29-1 CSVLGTEAFF
- TRBJ1-2 - TRBV28 CASSLQGYGYTF
- TRBJ2-7 TRBD2 TRBV5-1 CASSEDGLEEAEQYF
- TRBJ1-2 TRBD1 TRBV10-1 CASSRDSSYGYTF
once TRBJ2-7 - TRBV7-9 CASSRSYEQYF
- TRBJ2-3 TRBD2 TRBV28 CASGTSGRRDTQYF
- TRBJ2-1 TRBD1 TRBV6-5 CASDRDRGVNEQFF
once TRBJ1-5 TRBD1 TRBV19 CASSLQTGGKPNQPQHF
- TRBJ2-2 TRBD2 TRBV6-5 CASQRLAEPGELFF
- TRBJ1-6 - TRBV21-1 CASRRKDGNSNSPLHF
- TRBJ2-7 TRBD1 TRBV19 CASSPRQGTYEQYF
- TRBJ1-2 TRBD1 TRBV4-1 CASSQDGDRANYGYTF
- TRBJ2-1 TRBD2 TRBV6-5 CASTGTRENEQFF
- TRBJ1-5 - TRBV2 CASSEAQTSSQPQHF
- TRBJ1-1 - TRBV11-3 CASSSLRREAFF
- TRBJ1-2 - TRBV19 CASSRGGGYGYTF
- TRBJ1-2 - TRBV7-2 CASSLKGRDYGYTF
- TRBJ1-2 TRBD1 TRBV5-1 CASSLDAGTGVSGYTF
- TRBJ2-3 - TRBV5-4 CASSLGAGSTDTQYF